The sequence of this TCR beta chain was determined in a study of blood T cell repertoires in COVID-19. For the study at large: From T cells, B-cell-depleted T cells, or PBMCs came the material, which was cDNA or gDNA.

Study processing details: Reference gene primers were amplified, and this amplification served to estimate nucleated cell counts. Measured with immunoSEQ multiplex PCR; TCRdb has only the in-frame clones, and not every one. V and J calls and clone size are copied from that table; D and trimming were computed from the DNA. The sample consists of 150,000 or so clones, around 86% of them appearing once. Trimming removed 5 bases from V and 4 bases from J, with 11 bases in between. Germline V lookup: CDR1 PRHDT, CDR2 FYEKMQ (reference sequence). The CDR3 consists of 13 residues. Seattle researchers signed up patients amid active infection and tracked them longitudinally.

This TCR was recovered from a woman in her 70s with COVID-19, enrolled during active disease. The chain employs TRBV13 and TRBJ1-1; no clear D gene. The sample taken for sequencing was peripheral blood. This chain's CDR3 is CASSPHSATEAFF. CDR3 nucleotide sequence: TGTGCCAGCAGCCCCCATAGCGCCACTGAAGCTTTCTTT.